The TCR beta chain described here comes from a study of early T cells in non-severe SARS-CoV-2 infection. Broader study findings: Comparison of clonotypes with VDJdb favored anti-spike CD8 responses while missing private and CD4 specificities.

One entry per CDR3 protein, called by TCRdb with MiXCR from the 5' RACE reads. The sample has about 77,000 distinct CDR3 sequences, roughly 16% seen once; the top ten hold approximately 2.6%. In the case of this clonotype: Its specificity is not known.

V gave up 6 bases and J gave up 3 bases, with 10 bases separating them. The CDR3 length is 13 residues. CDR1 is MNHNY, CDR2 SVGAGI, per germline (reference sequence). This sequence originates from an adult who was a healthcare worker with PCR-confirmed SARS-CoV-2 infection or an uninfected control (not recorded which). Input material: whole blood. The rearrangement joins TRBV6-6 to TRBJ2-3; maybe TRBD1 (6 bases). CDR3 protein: CASRDSGTDTQYF. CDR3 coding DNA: TGTGCCAGCAGGGACAGCGGTACAGATACGCAGTATTTT.